This TCR beta chain was captured by sequencing in a study of blood T cells in healthy people across ages. Then a second PCR, running roughly 7 to 11 cycles, was carried out with a sample-barcoded 5' primer and a J-beta primer mix. Via MiXCR, TCRdb re-called the 5' RACE reads, giving one row per CDR3 protein. The table has about 730,000 distinct CDR3 sequences, more than 40% seen once; the top ten hold roughly 19%. The authors extracted at least 6 micrograms of total RNA per sample. The V gene lost 1 base and the J gene lost 3 bases, with 13 bases spanning the gap. CDR1 and CDR2 from the germline V gene are SGHTA and FQGNSA. CDR3 length: 16 residues.

The sequencing sample was made of blood. V gene TRBV7-2 combines with J gene TRBJ2-1, with D perhaps assigned TRBD1 or TRBD2 (5 bases each). The receptor was isolated from a woman aged 55-75 years in good health. CDR3 sequence: CASSLGGRGVYNEQFF. The DNA for the CDR3 is TGTGCCAGCAGCTTAGGGGGACGAGGGGTCTACAATGAGCAGTTCTTC.